Below are 27 T cell receptor beta chains sequenced from a single sample in a study of blood T cell repertoires in COVID-19. Repertoires were generated with immunoSEQ multiplex PCR, while TCRdb's copy carries only in-frame clones and drops some. The repertoire includes around 460,000 clones, around 90% of them detected once, and less than 0.95% sits in the top ten. The specimen sequenced was peripheral blood. The receptors shown here come from a man younger than 35 with COVID-19, enrolled during active disease.

The chain joins TRBV9 to TRBJ2-1; 14 bases map to TRBD2. The germline V gene has CDR1 SGDLS and CDR2 YYNGEE. J lost 9 bases, V lost 3 bases, and 5 bases had no gene match. This CDR3 region has 15 residues. This CDR3 is CASSAGTSGRGEQFF. CDR3 bases: TGTGCCAGCAGCGCCGGGACTAGCGGGAGAGGTGAGCAGTTCTTC.

V gene TRBV19 combines with J gene TRBJ1-2; D unclear. Germline CDR1 reads LNHDA; CDR2 reads SQIVND (reference sequence). V lost 1 base and J lost 2, with 11 bases in between. The CDR3 totals 15 residues. The chain's CDR3 is CASSIGRGGNYGYTF. CDR3 in DNA: TGTGCCAGTAGTATAGGGAGAGGTGGGAACTATGGCTACACCTTC.

V gene TRBV12-3 or TRBV12-4 combines with J gene TRBJ1-1; D is perhaps TRBD1 (5 bases). The V gene lost 2 bases and the J gene lost 6 bases, with 10 bases spanning the gap. The CDR3 is 13 residues long. The CDR3 DNA follows: TGTGCCAGCAGTTTAAGCAGGGTATCTGAAGCTTTCTTT. It translates to CASSLSRVSEAFF.

The chain couples TRBV7-6 to TRBJ2-2; D not certain. The germline gives CDR1 SGHVS, CDR2 FNYEAQ. The CDR3 is 17 residues long. The ends were cut back, 0 bases at V and 1 base at J, with 12 bases in the middle. The DNA for the CDR3 is TGTGCCAGCAGCTTAGCGCTTTTGACAAAGAACACCGGGGAGCTGTTTTTT. Translating it yields CASSLALLTKNTGELFF.

V and J are TRBV5-1 and TRBJ2-1; 11 nucleotides match TRBD1. After removal of 5 bases from V and 8 bases from J, the junction contained 3 bases not matched to a gene. This CDR3 is 13 amino acids long. The germline CDR1 and CDR2 sequences are SGHRS and YFSETQ. CDR3 sequence: CASRGQGADEQFF. For the CDR3, the DNA is TGCGCCAGCAGAGGACAGGGGGCCGATGAGCAGTTCTTC.

The CDR3 here is CASSLRAGTSGSYEQYF. CDR3 in DNA: TGTGCCAGCAGCTTAAGGGCCGGGACTAGCGGGAGTTACGAGCAGTACTTC. This rearrangement joins TRBV7-6 to TRBJ2-7; TRBD2 matches at 14 bases. The junction had 7 bases not matched to a gene; V was cut back by 2 bases and J by 4 bases. The CDR3 runs to 17 residues. Germline values: CDR1 SGHVS, CDR2 FNYEAQ. Using reference TRBV7-6 and TRBJ2-7 for the parts outside the CDR3, the full variable domain is GAGVSQSPRYKVTKRGQDVALRCDPISGHVSLYWYRQALGQGPEFLTYFNYEAQQDKSGLPNDRFSAERPEGSISTLTIQRTEQRDSAMYRCASSLRAGTSGSYEQYFGPGTRLTVT.

V is TRBV7-8 and J is TRBJ2-1; the match to TRBD1 covers 8 bases. The CDR3 runs to 15 residues. V lost 2 bases, J lost 2 bases, and 2 bases stayed unmatched. In germline, CDR1 is SGHVS, CDR2 FQNEAQ. CDR3 sequence (DNA): TGTGCCAGCAGCTTACACAGGGGGACCTACAATGAGCAGTTCTTC. It translates to CASSLHRGTYNEQFF.

V usage is TRBV6-4 and J usage is TRBJ2-1; 7 bases are a match to TRBD2. Germline trimming cut 2 bases from V and 0 bases from J; bases unmatched to any gene: 1. Germline CDR1 reads MRHNA; CDR2 reads SNTAGT. The CDR3 sequence is 15 residues long. CDR3 protein: CASSDGLGSYNEQFF. CDR3 nucleotides: TGTGCCAGCAGTGACGGACTAGGCTCCTACAATGAGCAGTTCTTC.

Here the CDR3 reads CATSRGDRGPDTQYF. As DNA, the CDR3 is TGTGCCACCAGCAGGGGGGACAGGGGACCAGATACGCAGTATTTT. This chain joins TRBV15 and TRBJ2-3, with 10 bases lining up with TRBD1. Germline trimming cut 3 bases from V and 4 bases from J; bases unmatched to any gene: 4. The CDR3 runs 15 residues. From germline, CDR1 is LNHNV and CDR2 YYDKDF (reference sequence). Combining the CDR3 with reference TRBV15 and TRBJ2-3 gives the whole variable domain DAMVIQNPRYQVTQFGKPVTLSCSQTLNHNVMYWYQQKSSQAPKLLFHYYDKDFNNEADTPDNFQSRRPNTSFCFLDIRSPGLGDTAMYLCATSRGDRGPDTQYFGPGTRLTVL.

The V and J genes are TRBV12-3 or TRBV12-4 and TRBJ1-1, with D unresolved. This CDR3 spans 11 amino acids. The V end was cut by 4 bases, the J end by 2 bases, with 2 bases between. CDR3 loop: CASSSNTEAFF. CDR3 coding DNA: TGTGCCAGCAGTTCAAACACTGAAGCTTTCTTT.

This clone occurred a few times. The V and J genes are TRBV19 and TRBJ1-5; 7 bases are a match to TRBD1. Germline V lookup: CDR1 LNHDA, CDR2 SQIVND (reference sequence). With 0 bases clipped from V and 1 base from J, the junction kept 0 bases outside the gene matches. This CDR3 region has 15 residues. The CDR3 bases are TGTGCCAGTAGTATAGAGGACAGGAGCAATCAGCCCCAGCATTTT. Translating it yields CASSIEDRSNQPQHF.

The chain recombines TRBV6-1 with TRBJ2-1; D is unclear. Germline-derived CDR1 and CDR2 are MNHNS and SASEGT. This CDR3 is built from 12 residues. Trimming removed 3 bases from V and 11 bases from J, with 11 bases in between. The CDR3 DNA is TGTGCCAGCAGTGAGCCCCCCTATCAGCAGTTCTTC. It is translated as CASSEPPYQQFF.

V gene TRBV2 combines with J gene TRBJ2-5, with TRBD2 identical over 7 bases. V shed 2 bases and J 3 bases; nucleotides not matched to a gene: 6. Looked up from germline, CDR1 is SNHLY and CDR2 is FYNNEI. The CDR3 is 15 residues long. The CDR3 nucleotides are TGTGCCAGCAGTGAAACCCGGCGGGAGAAAGAGACCCAGTACTTC. This gives the protein CASSETRREKETQYF.

V usage is TRBV6-5 and J usage is TRBJ2-1; no reliable D call. Trimming took 6 bases from V and 7 from J, leaving 16 bases between them. Germline values: CDR1 MNHEY, CDR2 SVGAGI. The CDR3 consists of 14 residues. CDR3 sequence: CASRDISIQNEQFF. The CDR3 region has the DNA TGTGCCAGCAGAGACATCTCGATTCAGAATGAGCAGTTCTTC.

The J gene is TRBJ2-5, the V gene TRBV4-1, with 7 bases lining up with TRBD2. The CDR3 totals 14 residues. With 5 bases clipped from V and 6 bases from J, the junction kept 9 bases outside the gene matches. The germline CDR1 and CDR2 sequences are MGHRA and YSYEKL. The CDR3 sequence is CASSSEPGLKTQYF. DNA of the CDR3: TGCGCCAGCAGCTCGGAGCCGGGACTAAAGACCCAGTACTTC.

On this clone: This may be a read error: a much more frequent sequence differs by one nucleotide. The CDR3 DNA reads as TGCGCCAGCAGCCAAGCTAGCGGGGTTACCTACGAGCAGTACTTC. This encodes CASSQASGVTYEQYF. The V call is TRBV4-1, the J call TRBJ2-7, with 9 bases matching TRBD2. V gave up 1 base and J gave up 2 bases; unmatched junction bases: 3. Germline loops: CDR1 MGHRA, CDR2 YSYEKL. The CDR3 has 15 amino acids.

The rearrangement links TRBV5-1 to TRBJ1-5; D not resolved. Germline V gives CDR1 SGHRS, CDR2 YFSETQ. This CDR3 spans 15 amino acids. Trimming took off 0 bases at V and 2 bases at J, with 9 bases between the two ends. CDR3 DNA: TGCGCCAGCAGCTTGGACGTGGGAGGCAATCAGCCCCAGCATTTT. Its protein is CASSLDVGGNQPQHF.

The chain uses TRBV7-9 and TRBJ2-7; 8 bases fit TRBD2. This CDR3 has 16 amino acids. V shed 5 bases and J 5 bases; nucleotides not matched to a gene: 14. Germline CDR1 SEHNR, CDR2 FQNEAQ (reference sequence). Here the CDR3 reads CASSQFSGKALHEQYF. The DNA for the CDR3 is TGTGCCAGCAGCCAGTTTAGCGGGAAAGCTTTACACGAGCAGTACTTC.

This chain joins TRBV27 and TRBJ1-6; the match to TRBD1 covers 10 bases. CDR3 size: 14 residues. V gave up 6 bases and J gave up 7 bases; unmatched junction bases: 3. CDR1 and CDR2 (germline): MNHEY, SMNVEV (reference sequence). The CDR3 bases are TGTGCCAGCAGACCGGGACAGGGGAATTCACCCCTCCACTTT. This encodes CASRPGQGNSPLHF.

This clone was recorded once. This chain connects TRBV11-2 to TRBJ2-5; a weak D match, TRBD1 (5 bases). The CDR3 loop spans 15 amino acids. In germline, CDR1 is SGHAT, CDR2 FQNNGV. The V and J ends lost 3 bases and 5 bases respectively, with 16 bases between them. This CDR3 is CASSFGAEAGETQYF. The CDR3 DNA reads TGTGCCAGCAGCTTTGGGGCCGAGGCTGGTGAGACCCAGTACTTC. The variable domain in full, completed from reference TRBV11-2 and TRBJ2-5, reads EAGVAQSPRYKIIEKRQSVAFWCNPISGHATLYWYQQILGQGPKLLIQFQNNGVVDDSQLPKDRFSAERLKGVDSTLKIQPAKLEDSAVYLCASSFGAEAGETQYFGPGTRLLVL.

The chain joins TRBV5-8 to TRBJ1-5; D gene uncertain. The CDR3 length is 12 residues. Trimming removed 4 bases from V and 3 bases from J, with 5 bases in between. Germline lookup yields CDR1 SGHTS and CDR2 YDEGEE. Here the CDR3 reads CASSSLNQPQHF. For the CDR3, the DNA is TGTGCCAGCAGCAGCCTCAATCAGCCCCAGCATTTT.

This clone was found a few times. The chain has TRBV3-1 (or the pseudogene TRBV3-2) and TRBJ2-1; 8 bases map to TRBD2. This CDR3 has 18 residues. The V segment lost 4 bases and the J segment 5 bases; nucleotides outside the gene matches: 16. Looked up from germline, CDR1 is LGHDT and CDR2 is YNNKEL (reference sequence). The CDR3 sequence is CASSPRRTSRRLDNEQFF. Written as DNA, the CDR3 is TGTGCCAGCAGCCCTAGGCGGACTAGCAGGCGTCTGGACAATGAGCAGTTCTTC.

The CDR3: CASSQDWDRGLYEQYF. CDR3 coding DNA: TGTGCCAGCAGCCAAGATTGGGACAGGGGGCTCTACGAGCAGTACTTC. V gene TRBV4-2 combines with J gene TRBJ2-7; 12 bases agree with TRBD1. CDR1 LGHNA and CDR2 YNFKEQ come from the germline V gene. The CDR3 consists of 16 residues. V dropped 0 bases and J dropped 3; count of bases not matched to a gene: 3.

This rearrangement joins TRBV6-4 to TRBJ2-7; TRBD1 might be the D (6 bases). Germline CDR1 MRHNA, CDR2 SNTAGT. V lost 0 bases and J lost 4, with 13 bases in between. CDR3 length: 15 residues. The CDR3 nucleotides read TGTGCCAGCAGTGACTCGAGCCAGGGGTATTACGAGCAGTACTTC. Amino acid sequence: CASSDSSQGYYEQYF.

V is TRBV19 and J is TRBJ2-5, with D perhaps TRBD2 (5 bases). CDR1 is LNHDA, CDR2 SQIVND, per germline (reference sequence). Trimming removed 5 bases from V and 3 bases from J, with 10 bases in between. The CDR3 is made up of 13 amino acids. The CDR3 here is CASSWGVEETQYF. The CDR3, as DNA: TGTGCCAGTAGTTGGGGAGTCGAAGAGACCCAGTACTTC.

Comments on this clone: This sample includes further DNA sequences coding for the same CDR3. V and J are TRBV24-1 and TRBJ2-2, with TRBD1 matching over 8 bases. The CDR3 is 15 amino acids. Germline loops: CDR1 KGHDR, CDR2 SFDVKD. J gave up 5 bases and V 4 bases, and 5 bases lay outside the gene matches. The CDR3 region is CATSDGQGGTGELFF. The CDR3 DNA sequence: TGTGCCACCAGTGACGGACAGGGTGGGACCGGGGAGCTGTTTTTT.

V usage is TRBV7-2 and J usage is TRBJ1-5; 10 bases align to TRBD1. The CDR3 sequence is 14 residues long. Trimming took 5 bases from V and 6 from J; bases not matched to a gene: 4. CDR1 is SGHTA and CDR2 is FQGNSA in the germline V gene. This chain's CDR3 is CASSRDRGGQPQHF. The CDR3 nucleotides read TGTGCCAGCAGCCGGGACAGGGGAGGTCAGCCCCAGCATTTT.